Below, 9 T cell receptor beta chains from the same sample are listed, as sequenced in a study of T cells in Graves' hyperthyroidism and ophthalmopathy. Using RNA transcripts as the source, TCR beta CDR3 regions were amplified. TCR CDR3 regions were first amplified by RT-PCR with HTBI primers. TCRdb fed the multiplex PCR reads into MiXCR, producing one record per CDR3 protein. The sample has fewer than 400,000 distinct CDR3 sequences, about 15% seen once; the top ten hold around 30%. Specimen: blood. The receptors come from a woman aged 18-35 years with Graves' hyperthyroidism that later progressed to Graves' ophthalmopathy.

CDR3: CASSLTGNSYNEQFF. The CDR3 coding sequence is TGTGCCAGCAGCTTAACCGGAAACTCCTACAATGAGCAGTTCTTC. The rearrangement joins TRBV7-3 to TRBJ2-1; D is uncertain. The CDR3 is made up of 15 amino acids. Germline V gene data show CDR1 as SGHTA and CDR2 as FQGTGA. V lost 0 bases to trimming and J lost 0 bases, with 6 bases between them.

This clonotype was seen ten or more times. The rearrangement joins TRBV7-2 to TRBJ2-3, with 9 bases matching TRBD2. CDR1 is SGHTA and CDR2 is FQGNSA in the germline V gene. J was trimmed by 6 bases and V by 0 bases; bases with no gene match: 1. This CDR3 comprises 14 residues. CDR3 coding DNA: TGTGCCAGCAGCTTAGCCGGACTAGCGGATACGCAGTATTTT. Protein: CASSLAGLADTQYF.

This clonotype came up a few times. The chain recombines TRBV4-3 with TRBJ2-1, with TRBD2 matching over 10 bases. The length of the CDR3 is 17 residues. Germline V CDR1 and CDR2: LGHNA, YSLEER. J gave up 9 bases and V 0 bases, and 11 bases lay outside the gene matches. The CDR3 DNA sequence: TGCGCCAGCAGCCAAGATTCAGCGGGAGGGCCCAACAGTGAGCAGTTCTTC. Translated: CASSQDSAGGPNSEQFF.

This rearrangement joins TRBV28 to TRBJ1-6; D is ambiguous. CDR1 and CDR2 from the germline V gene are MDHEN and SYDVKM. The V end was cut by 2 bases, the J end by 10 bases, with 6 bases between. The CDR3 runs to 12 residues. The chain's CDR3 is CASSLKESPLHF. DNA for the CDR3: TGTGCCAGCAGTTTAAAGGAATCACCCCTCCACTTT.

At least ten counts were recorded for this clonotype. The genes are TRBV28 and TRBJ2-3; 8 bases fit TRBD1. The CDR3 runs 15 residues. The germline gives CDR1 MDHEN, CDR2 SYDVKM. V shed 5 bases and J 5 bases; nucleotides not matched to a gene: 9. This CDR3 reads CASSPGQGGLDTQYF. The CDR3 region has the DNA TGTGCCAGCAGTCCCGGACAGGGAGGATTAGATACGCAGTATTTT.

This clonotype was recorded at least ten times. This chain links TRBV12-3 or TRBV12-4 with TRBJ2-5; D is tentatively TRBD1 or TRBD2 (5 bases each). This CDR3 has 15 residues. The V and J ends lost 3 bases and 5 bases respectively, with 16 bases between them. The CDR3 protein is CASSFLDREGETQYF. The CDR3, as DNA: TGTGCCAGCAGTTTCCTCGACCGAGAGGGGGAGACCCAGTACTTC.

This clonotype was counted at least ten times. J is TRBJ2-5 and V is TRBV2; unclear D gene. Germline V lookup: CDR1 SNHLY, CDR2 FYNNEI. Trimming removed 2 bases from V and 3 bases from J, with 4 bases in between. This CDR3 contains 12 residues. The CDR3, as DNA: TGTGCCAGCAGTGAATTGGAAGAGACCCAGTACTTC. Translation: CASSELEETQYF.

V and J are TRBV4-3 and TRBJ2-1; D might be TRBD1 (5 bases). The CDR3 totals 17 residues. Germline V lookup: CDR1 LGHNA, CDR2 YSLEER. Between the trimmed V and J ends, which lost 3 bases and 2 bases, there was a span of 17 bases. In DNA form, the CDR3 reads TGCGCCAGCAGCCATCCTGTGGATCAGGGTCCCTACAATGAGCAGTTCTTC. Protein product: CASSHPVDQGPYNEQFF.

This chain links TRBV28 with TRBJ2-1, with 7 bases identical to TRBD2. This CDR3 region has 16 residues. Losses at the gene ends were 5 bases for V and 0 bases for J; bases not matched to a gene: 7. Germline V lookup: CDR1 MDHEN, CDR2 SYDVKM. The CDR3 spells CASSGWRGSSYNEQFF. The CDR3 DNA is TGTGCCAGCAGTGGATGGCGGGGGAGCTCCTACAATGAGCAGTTCTTC.